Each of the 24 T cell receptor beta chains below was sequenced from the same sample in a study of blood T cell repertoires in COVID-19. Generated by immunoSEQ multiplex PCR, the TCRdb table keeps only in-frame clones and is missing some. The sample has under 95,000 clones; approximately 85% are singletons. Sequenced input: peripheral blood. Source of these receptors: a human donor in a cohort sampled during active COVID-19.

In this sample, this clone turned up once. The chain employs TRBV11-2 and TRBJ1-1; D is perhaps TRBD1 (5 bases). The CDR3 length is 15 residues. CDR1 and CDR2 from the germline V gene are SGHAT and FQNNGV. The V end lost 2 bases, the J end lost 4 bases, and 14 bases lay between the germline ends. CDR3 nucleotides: TGTGCCAGCAGCTTACAGGGCGATGGCGGCACTGAAGCTTTCTTT. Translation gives CASSLQGDGGTEAFF.

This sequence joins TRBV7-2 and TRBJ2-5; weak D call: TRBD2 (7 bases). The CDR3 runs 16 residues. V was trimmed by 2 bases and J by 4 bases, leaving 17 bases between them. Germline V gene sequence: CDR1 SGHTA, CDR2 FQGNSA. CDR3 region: CASSLPSGGGGETQYF. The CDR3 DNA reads TGTGCCAGCAGCTTACCTAGCGGAGGGGGGGGAGAGACCCAGTACTTC.

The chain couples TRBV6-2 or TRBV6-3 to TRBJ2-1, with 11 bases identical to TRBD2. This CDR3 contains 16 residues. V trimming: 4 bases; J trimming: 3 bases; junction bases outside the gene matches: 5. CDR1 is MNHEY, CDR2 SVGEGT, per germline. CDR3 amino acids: CASSSPLAGVYNEQFF. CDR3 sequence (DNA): TGTGCCAGCAGTTCCCCACTAGCGGGAGTCTACAATGAGCAGTTCTTC.

The CDR3 coding sequence is TGTGCCAGCAGCTTTCGCAGGGAGGAAGGAGATACGCAGTATTTT. This codes for CASSFRREEGDTQYF. The V and J genes are TRBV11-3 and TRBJ2-3; D is possibly TRBD2 (6 bases). Trimming pared 3 bases from V and 5 bases from J, leaving 15 bases between. The CDR3 is 15 residues long. The germline V gene encodes CDR1 SGHNT and CDR2 YENEEA.

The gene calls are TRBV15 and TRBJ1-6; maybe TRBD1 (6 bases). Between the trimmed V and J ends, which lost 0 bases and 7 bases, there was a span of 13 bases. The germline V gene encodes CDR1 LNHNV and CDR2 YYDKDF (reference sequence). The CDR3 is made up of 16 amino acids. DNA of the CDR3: TGTGCCACCAGCAGAGACCTAGGGGGGGTGAATTCACCCCTCCACTTT. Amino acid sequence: CATSRDLGGVNSPLHF.

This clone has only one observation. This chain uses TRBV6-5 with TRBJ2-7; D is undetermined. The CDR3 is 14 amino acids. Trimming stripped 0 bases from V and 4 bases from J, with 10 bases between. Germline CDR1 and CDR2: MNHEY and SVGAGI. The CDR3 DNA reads TGTGCCAGCAGTTACTCGGGTAGCCGATACGAGCAGTACTTC. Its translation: CASSYSGSRYEQYF.

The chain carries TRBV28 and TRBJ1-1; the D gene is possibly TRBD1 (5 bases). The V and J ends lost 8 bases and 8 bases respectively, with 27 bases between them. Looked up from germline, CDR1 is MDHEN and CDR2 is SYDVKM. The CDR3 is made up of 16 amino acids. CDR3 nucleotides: TGTGCCAGCCGAAAAGGGGTTGGGCTCGGTTTCGCCGAAGCTTTCTTT. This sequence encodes CASRKGVGLGFAEAFF.

For the CDR3, the DNA is TGTGCCAGCTCAGTACAGGGGAAGAACACTGAAGCTTTCTTT. This codes for CASSVQGKNTEAFF. This chain uses TRBV18 with TRBJ1-1, with 7 bases that match TRBD1. This CDR3 contains 14 residues. From germline, CDR1 is KGHSH and CDR2 LQKENI. With 5 bases clipped from V and 1 base from J, the junction kept 4 bases outside the gene matches.

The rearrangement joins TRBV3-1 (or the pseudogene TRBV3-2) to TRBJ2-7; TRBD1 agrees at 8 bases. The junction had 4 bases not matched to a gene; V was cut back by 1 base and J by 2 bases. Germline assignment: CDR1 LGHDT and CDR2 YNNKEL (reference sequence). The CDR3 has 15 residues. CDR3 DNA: TGTGCCAGCAGCCAAGTCTGGACAGGGCCCTACGAGCAGTACTTC. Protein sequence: CASSQVWTGPYEQYF.

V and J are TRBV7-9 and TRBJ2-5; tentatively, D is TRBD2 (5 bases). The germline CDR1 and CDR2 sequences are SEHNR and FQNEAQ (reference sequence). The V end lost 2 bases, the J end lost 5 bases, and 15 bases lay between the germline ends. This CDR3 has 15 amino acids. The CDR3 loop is CASSLPSAGKETQYF. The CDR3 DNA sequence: TGTGCCAGCAGCTTACCCAGTGCGGGTAAGGAGACCCAGTACTTC.

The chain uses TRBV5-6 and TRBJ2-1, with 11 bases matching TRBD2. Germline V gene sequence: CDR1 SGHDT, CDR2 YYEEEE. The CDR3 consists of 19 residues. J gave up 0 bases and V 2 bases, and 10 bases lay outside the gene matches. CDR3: CASSFRRSGGARSYNEQFF. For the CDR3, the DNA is TGTGCCAGCAGCTTTCGTCGTAGCGGGGGGGCCCGCTCCTACAATGAGCAGTTCTTC.

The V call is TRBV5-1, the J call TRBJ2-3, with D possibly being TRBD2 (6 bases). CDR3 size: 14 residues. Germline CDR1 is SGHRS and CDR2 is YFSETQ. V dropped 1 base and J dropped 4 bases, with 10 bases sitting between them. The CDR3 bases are TGCGCCAGCAGCTTGTCACTAGCCCCAGATACGCAGTATTTT. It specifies CASSLSLAPDTQYF.

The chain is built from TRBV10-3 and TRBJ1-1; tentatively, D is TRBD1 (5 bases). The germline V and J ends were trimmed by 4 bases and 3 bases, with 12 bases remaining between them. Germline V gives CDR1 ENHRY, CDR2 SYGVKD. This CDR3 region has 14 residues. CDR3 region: CAISGGRGYTEAFF. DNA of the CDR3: TGTGCCATCAGTGGGGGCCGGGGGTACACTGAAGCTTTCTTT.

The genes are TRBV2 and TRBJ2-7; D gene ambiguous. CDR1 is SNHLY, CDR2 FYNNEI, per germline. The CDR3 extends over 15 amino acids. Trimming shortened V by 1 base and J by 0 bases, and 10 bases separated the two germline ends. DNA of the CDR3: TGTGCCAGCAGTGAAGATTTCCTCCCCTCCTACGAGCAGTACTTC. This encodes CASSEDFLPSYEQYF.

In DNA, the CDR3 is TGTGCCACCAGTGAGGAAGGACAGGGGGCTGATGGCTACACCTTC. Protein product: CATSEEGQGADGYTF. The V gene is TRBV24-1, the J gene TRBJ1-2; 11 bases align to TRBD1. Germline assignment: CDR1 KGHDR and CDR2 SFDVKD. Germline trimming cut 4 bases from V and 6 bases from J; bases unmatched to any gene: 6. This CDR3 has 15 amino acids.

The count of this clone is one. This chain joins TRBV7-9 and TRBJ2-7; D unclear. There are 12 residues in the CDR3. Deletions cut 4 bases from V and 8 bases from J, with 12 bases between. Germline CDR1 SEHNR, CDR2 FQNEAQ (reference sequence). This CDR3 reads CASSSTDTKQYF. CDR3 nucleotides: TGTGCCAGCAGCTCCACTGATACCAAGCAGTACTTC. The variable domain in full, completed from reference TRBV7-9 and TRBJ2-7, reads DTGVSQNPRHKITKRGQNVTFRCDPISEHNRLYWYRQTLGQGPEFLTYFQNEAQLEKSRLLSDRFSAERPKGSFSTLEIQRTEQGDSAMYLCASSSTDTKQYFGPGTRLTVT.

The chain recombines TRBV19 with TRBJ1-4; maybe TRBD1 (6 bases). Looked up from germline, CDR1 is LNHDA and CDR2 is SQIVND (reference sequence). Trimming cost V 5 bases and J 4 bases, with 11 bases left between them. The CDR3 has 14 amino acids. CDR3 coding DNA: TGTGCCAGTAGTCAGACAGGCCTTAATGAAAAACTGTTTTTT. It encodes CASSQTGLNEKLFF.

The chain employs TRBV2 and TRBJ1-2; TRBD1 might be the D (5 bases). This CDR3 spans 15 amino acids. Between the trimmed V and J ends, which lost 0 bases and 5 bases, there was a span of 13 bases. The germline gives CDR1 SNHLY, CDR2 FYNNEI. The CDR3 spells CASSEASQGSYGYTF. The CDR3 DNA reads TGTGCCAGCAGTGAAGCGTCTCAGGGCTCTTATGGCTACACCTTC.

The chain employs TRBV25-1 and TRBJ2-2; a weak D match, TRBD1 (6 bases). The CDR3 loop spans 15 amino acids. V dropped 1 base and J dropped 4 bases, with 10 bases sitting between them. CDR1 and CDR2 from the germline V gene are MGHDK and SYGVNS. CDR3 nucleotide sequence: TGTGCCAGCAGTGAATCCCAGGGGAGCACCGGGGAGCTGTTTTTT. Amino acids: CASSESQGSTGELFF. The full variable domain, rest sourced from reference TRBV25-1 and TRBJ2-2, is EADIYQTPRYLVIGTGKKITLECSQTMGHDKMYWYQQDPGMELHLIHYSYGVNSTEKGDLSSESTVSRIRTEHFPLTLESARPSHTSQYLCASSESQGSTGELFFGEGSRLTVL.

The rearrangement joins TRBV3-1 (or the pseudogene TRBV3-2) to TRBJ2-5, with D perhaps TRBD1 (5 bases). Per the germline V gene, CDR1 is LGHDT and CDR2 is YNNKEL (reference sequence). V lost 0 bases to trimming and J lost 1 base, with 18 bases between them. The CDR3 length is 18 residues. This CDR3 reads CASSQERGLNQGQETQYF. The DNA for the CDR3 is TGTGCCAGCAGCCAAGAACGCGGCCTAAATCAGGGCCAAGAGACCCAGTACTTC.

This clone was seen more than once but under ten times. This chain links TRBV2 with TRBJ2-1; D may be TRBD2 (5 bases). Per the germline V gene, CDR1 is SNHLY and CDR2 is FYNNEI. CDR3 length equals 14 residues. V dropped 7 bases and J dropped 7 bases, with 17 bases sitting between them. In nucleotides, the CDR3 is TGTGCCAGCAAGCGGTCAGGCCTCGTGAATGAGCAGTTCTTC. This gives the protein CASKRSGLVNEQFF.

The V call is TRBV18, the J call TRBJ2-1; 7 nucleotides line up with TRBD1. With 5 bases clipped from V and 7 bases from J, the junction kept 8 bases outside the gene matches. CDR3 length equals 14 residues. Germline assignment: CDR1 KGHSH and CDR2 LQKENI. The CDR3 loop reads CASSVLGGLNEQFF. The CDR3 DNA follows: TGTGCCAGCTCAGTTTTAGGGGGCCTGAATGAGCAGTTCTTC.

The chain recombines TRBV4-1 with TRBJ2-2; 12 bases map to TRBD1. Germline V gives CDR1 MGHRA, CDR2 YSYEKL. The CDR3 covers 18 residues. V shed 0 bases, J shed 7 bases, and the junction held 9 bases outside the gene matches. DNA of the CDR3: TGCGCCAGCAGCCAAGATCGGGGGGGGACAGGGGGCTTCGGGGAGCTGTTTTTT. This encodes CASSQDRGGTGGFGELFF.

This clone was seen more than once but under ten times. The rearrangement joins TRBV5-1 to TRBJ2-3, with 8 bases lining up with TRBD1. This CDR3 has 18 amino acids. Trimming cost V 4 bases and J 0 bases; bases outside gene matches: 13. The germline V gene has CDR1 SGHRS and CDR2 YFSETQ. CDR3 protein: CASSITGTGLSSTDTQYF. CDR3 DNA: TGCGCCAGCAGCATAACCGGGACAGGCCTCTCTAGCACAGATACGCAGTATTTT.